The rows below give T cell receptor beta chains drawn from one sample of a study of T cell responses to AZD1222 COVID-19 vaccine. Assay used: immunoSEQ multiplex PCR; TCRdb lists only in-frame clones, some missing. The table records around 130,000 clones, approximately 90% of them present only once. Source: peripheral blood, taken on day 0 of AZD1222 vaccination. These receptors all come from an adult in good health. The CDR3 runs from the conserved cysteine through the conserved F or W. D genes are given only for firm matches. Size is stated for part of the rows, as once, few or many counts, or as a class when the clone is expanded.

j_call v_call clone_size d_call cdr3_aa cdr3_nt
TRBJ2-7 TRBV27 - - CASSSGDFPYEQYF TGTGCCAGCAGTTCGGGCGACTTTCCCTACGAGCAGTACTTC
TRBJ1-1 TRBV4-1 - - CASSQEGGWTEAFF TGCGCCAGCAGCCAAGAGGGGGGATGGACTGAAGCTTTCTTT
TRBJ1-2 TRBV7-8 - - CASSLAPGGLGYTF TGTGCCAGCAGCTTAGCGCCGGGGGGCCTTGGCTACACCTTC
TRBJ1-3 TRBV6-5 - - CASRKFTGNTIYF TGTGCCAGCCGGAAGTTCACTGGAAACACCATATATTTT
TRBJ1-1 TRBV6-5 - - CASSYSGLLSTEAFF TGTGCCAGCAGTTACTCTGGTCTTTTGAGCACTGAAGCTTTCTTT
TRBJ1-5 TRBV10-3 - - CAISAQDSGYSNQPQHF TGTGCCATCAGTGCACAGGACTCCGGATATAGCAATCAGCCCCAGCATTTT
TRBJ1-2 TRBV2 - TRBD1 CASTLQGAGYTF TGTGCCAGCACCTTACAGGGGGCCGGCTACACCTTC
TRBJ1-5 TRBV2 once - CASREGGNSNQPQHF TGTGCCAGCAGGGAGGGGGGAAATAGCAATCAGCCCCAGCATTTT
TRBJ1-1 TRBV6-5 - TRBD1 CASSYSGTGKNTEAFF TGTGCCAGCAGTTATTCCGGGACAGGGAAGAACACTGAAGCTTTCTTT
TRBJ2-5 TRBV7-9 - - CASSFGSLQETQYF TGTGCCAGCAGCTTCGGGAGCCTCCAAGAGACCCAGTACTTC
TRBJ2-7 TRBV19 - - CASSISLASNYEQYF TGTGCCAGTAGTATATCTCTAGCGTCGAACTACGAGCAGTACTTC
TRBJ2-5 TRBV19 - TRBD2 CASSLLPFLADKETQYF TGTGCCAGTAGTCTCCTACCCTTCCTAGCGGATAAAGAGACCCAGTACTTC
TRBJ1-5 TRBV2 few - CASKYIQGPNQPQHF TGTGCCAGCAAGTATATCCAGGGTCCCAATCAGCCCCAGCATTTT
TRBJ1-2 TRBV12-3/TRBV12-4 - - CASSFFWDGYTF TGTGCCAGCAGTTTCTTTTGGGATGGCTACACCTTC
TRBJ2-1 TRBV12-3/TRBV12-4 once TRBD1 CASSRDRVTEQFF TGTGCCAGCAGCCGCGACAGGGTAACTGAGCAGTTCTTC
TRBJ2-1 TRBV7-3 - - CASSLKGYNEQFF TGTGCCAGCAGCTTAAAAGGCTACAATGAGCAGTTCTTC
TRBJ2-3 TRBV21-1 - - CASSKACGTAASTDTQYF TGTGCCAGCAGCAAAGCTTGTGGGACGGCTGCTAGCACAGATACGCAGTATTTT
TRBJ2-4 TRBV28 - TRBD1 CASSRDRGAKNIQYF TGTGCCAGCAGCAGGGACAGGGGAGCCAAAAACATTCAGTACTTC
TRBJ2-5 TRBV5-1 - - CASSLALGTETQYF TGCGCCAGCAGCTTGGCTCTGGGGACAGAGACCCAGTACTTC
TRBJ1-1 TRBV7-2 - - CASSLGSGSNTEAFF TGTGCCAGCAGCTTAGGCTCAGGCTCGAACACTGAAGCTTTCTTT
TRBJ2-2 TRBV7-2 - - CASSLRTPGGELFF TGTGCCAGCAGCTTAAGGACTCCTGGCGGGGAGCTGTTTTTT
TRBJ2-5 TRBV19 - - CASSINAETQYF TGTGCCAGTAGTATAAACGCCGAGACCCAGTACTTC
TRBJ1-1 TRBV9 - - CASSVTPGAMNTEAFF TGTGCCAGCAGCGTAACTCCGGGGGCGATGAACACTGAAGCTTTCTTT
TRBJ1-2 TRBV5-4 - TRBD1 CASRRTGGYGYTF TGTGCCAGCAGACGGACAGGCGGGTATGGCTACACCTTC
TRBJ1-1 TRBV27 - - CASSLGIQTEAFF TGTGCCAGCAGTTTGGGCATTCAGACTGAAGCTTTCTTT
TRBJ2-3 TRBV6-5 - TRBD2 CASRDLSGGADTQYF TGTGCCAGCAGGGACCTTAGCGGGGGGGCAGATACGCAGTATTTT
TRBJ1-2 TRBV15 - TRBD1 CATSRDVVQGADGYTF TGTGCCACCAGCAGAGATGTCGTGCAGGGGGCGGACGGCTACACCTTC
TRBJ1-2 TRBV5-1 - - CASSLQGYGYTF TGCGCCAGCAGCCTCCAAGGCTATGGCTACACCTTC
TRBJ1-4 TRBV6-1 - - CASSEVGPNEKLFF TGTGCCAGCAGTGAGGTCGGACCTAATGAAAAACTGTTTTTT
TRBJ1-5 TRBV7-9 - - CASSPGGGTYSNQPQHF TGTGCCAGCAGCCCCGGTGGAGGGACCTATAGCAATCAGCCCCAGCATTTT
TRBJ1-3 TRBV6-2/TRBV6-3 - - CASSSPTTSGNTIYF TGTGCCAGCAGTTCCCCGACCACCTCTGGAAACACCATATATTTT